Listed below are T cell receptor beta chains from one sample, sequenced in a study of immune heterogeneity within non-small cell lung tumors. One entry per CDR3 protein, called by TCRdb with MiXCR from the multiplex PCR reads. The sample yields about 3,400 distinct CDR3 sequences, about 36% seen once. The sequenced material came from lung tumor tissue. These TCRs come from a man in his 70s with non-small cell lung cancer. Each CDR3 is given with its conserved first and last residue. Fields, in order: J gene, clone size, V gene, CDR3 protein. Clone size is not always given. Where it is, it says once, few, many or a class for expanded clones.

>TRBJ1-1|few|TRBV7-9
CASSPPPGPNTEAFF
>TRBJ2-2|-|TRBV28
CASSFVAGGPGTGELFF
>TRBJ2-1|few|TRBV20-1
CSARNLAGFSYNEQFF
>TRBJ2-7|-|TRBV27
CASRTSGYEQYF
>TRBJ2-7|-|TRBV18
CASGSGGGSYEQYF
>TRBJ1-4|-|TRBV6-5
CASSYSGEKLFF
>TRBJ1-5|-|TRBV5-6
CASRSWGGGNQPQHF
>TRBJ2-6|-|TRBV3-1
CASSQDQNSGANVLTF
>TRBJ1-2|-|TRBV28
CASSFLTATSYGYTF
>TRBJ2-3|-|TRBV11-2
CASSLASGPTDTQYF
>TRBJ2-3|large|TRBV24-1
CATSDPGTGGTDTQYF
>TRBJ1-2|large|TRBV11-3
CASSLVGYGYTF
>TRBJ2-7|few|TRBV19
CASSMGLAGPEQYF
>TRBJ1-6|-|TRBV12-3/TRBV12-4
CASSRDSHNSPLHF
>TRBJ2-7|-|TRBV27
CASSLMAPLGYEQYF
>TRBJ2-4|-|TRBV6-5
CASSYKGTFESFHF
>TRBJ2-2|few|TRBV6-2/TRBV6-3
CASSLRTGVTGELFF
>TRBJ2-6|few|TRBV9
CASSDARTGGSSGANVLTF
>TRBJ1-6|-|TRBV3-1
CASSQGVRPLHF
>TRBJ2-7|-|TRBV11-3
CASSFLESYEQYF
>TRBJ1-3|-|TRBV20-1
CSAKPSSGNTIYF
>TRBJ2-7|few|TRBV5-1
CASSFAGANEQYF
>TRBJ2-2|-|TRBV20-1
CSAKGQGAWGELFF
>TRBJ1-1|few|TRBV10-3
CAISESRNTEAFF
>TRBJ2-7|few|TRBV7-6
CASSLALGYEQYF
>TRBJ2-7|-|TRBV3-1
CASSQGPSPSYEQYF
>TRBJ2-1|few|TRBV7-3
CASSLTSGSYEQFF
>TRBJ1-1|-|TRBV6-2/TRBV6-3
CASSYSRTGGTEAFF
>TRBJ2-1|few|TRBV6-1
CASSETGTGDNEQFF
>TRBJ2-1|-|TRBV7-2
CASSGGARVTMKTMEQFF
>TRBJ1-1|-|TRBV29-1
CSVDDGDRQGAEAFF
>TRBJ2-3|few|TRBV20-1
CSARPSGRAIDTQYF
>TRBJ2-5|-|TRBV18
CASSPQETQYF
>TRBJ1-1|-|TRBV20-1
CSARDPGGLATEAFF
>TRBJ2-7|few|TRBV6-1
CASSVGATARVYEQYF
>TRBJ2-2|-|TRBV11-3
CASSLNRVTGELFF
>TRBJ1-4|-|TRBV5-1
CASTNRGDTEKLFF
>TRBJ2-7|-|TRBV12-3/TRBV12-4
CASSSRKGGYEQYF
>TRBJ2-1|few|TRBV7-9
CASSNREWEGRDEQFF
>TRBJ2-7|-|TRBV10-1
CASSESSTYEQYF
>TRBJ1-3|few|TRBV6-1
CASSEAWESSGNTIYF
>TRBJ2-1|-|TRBV15
CATSTLLAGGGGEQFF